This T cell receptor (beta chain) came from a study of control samples from healthy donors and cancer patients. The repertoire was sequenced with immunoSEQ multiplex PCR; TCRdb's copy has only in-frame clones and lacks some. Here the sample spans about 180,000 clones, more than 80% being singletons. Looked up from germline, CDR1 is SGHDN and CDR2 is FVKESK. CDR3 size: 14 residues. V dropped 0 bases and J dropped 11 bases, with 16 bases sitting between them. This sequence joins TRBV14 and TRBJ1-1; D is uncertain. Sequenced sample: blood. The source is a man younger than 40 in good health. CDR3 coding DNA: TGTGCCAGCAGCCAAGATCCCGGTCCCGGCTGGGCTTTCTTT. It codes for CASSQDPGPGWAFF.